Listed below are T cell receptor beta chains from one sample, sequenced in a study of T-cell memory formation after mild COVID-19. MiXCR, run by TCRdb on the 5' RACE reads, gives a single entry per CDR3 protein. Counted here are approximately 450,000 distinct CDR3 sequences, about 20% occurring once; the ten biggest clones make up approximately 13%. The specimen sequenced was PBMCs or a T cell subset sorted from them (not recorded which). Source of these receptors: an adult woman who had mild COVID-19 (a few samples of this study predate the infection). Cell type and time point are not known. Each CDR3 is given with its conserved first and last residue.

TRBV6-1 CASSAQTGANTEAFF
TRBV20-1 CSARALGLAGGGEQYF
TRBV4-1 CASSQGIGSSSPLHF
TRBV12-3/TRBV12-4 CASSLAGTGQGAQTQYF
TRBV4-2 CASSQDRDYNEQYF
TRBV4-2 CASSRPSPGTGSSYEQYF
TRBV24-1 CATSDLGRGHTEAFF
TRBV12-5 CASGLSGDHSTDTQYF
TRBV20-1 CSLRVQSTDTQYF
TRBV5-1 CASSSPGHNEQYF
TRBV11-3 CASSLGLSEAFF
TRBV7-2 CASSSTSSGVNEQFF
TRBV29-1 CSAPGQGAVRGQFF
TRBV2 CASSSDIFLGGYTF
TRBV4-3 CASSQALAASYEQYF
TRBV29-1 CSVLQGANGYYNEQFF
TRBV7-8 CASSLVVPSGKASYNEQFF
TRBV5-1 CASSLDPGLNTEAFF
TRBV19 CASSEEGFYEQYF